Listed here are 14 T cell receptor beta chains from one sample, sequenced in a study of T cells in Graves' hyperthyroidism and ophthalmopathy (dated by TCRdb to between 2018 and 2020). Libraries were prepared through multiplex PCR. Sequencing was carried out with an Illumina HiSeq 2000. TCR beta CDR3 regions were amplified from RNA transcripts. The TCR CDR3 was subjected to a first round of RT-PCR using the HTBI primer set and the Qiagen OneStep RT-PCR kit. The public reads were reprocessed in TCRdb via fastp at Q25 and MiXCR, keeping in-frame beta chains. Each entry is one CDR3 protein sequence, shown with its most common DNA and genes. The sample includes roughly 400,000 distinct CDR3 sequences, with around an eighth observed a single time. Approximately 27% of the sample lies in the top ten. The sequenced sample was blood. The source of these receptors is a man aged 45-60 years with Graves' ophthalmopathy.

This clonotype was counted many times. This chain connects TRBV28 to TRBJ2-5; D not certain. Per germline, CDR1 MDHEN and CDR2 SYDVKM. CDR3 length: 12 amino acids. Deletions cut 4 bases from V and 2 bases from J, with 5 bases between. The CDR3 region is CASSSTQETQYF. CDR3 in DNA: TGTGCCAGCAGTTCCACGCAAGAGACCCAGTACTTC.

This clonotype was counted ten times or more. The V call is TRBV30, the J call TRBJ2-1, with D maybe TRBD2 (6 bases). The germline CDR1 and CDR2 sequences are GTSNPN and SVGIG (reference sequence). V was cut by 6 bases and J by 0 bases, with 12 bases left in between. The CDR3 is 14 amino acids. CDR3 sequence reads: CACRTIRSYNEQFF. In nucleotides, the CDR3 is TGTGCCTGTCGGACTATTCGCTCCTACAATGAGCAGTTCTTC.

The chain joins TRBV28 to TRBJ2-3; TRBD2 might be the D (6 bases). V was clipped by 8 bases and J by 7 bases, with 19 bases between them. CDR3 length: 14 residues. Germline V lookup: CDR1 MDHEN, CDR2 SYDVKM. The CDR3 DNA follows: TGTGCCAGCTGCCTATTAGCGGAATTTAATACGCAGTATTTT. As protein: CASCLLAEFNTQYF.

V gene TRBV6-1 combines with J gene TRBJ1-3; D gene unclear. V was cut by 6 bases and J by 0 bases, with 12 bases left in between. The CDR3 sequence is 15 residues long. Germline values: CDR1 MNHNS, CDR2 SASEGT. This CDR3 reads CASRPGRDSGNTIYF. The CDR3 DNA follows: TGTGCCAGCAGGCCGGGAAGAGACTCTGGAAACACCATATATTTT.

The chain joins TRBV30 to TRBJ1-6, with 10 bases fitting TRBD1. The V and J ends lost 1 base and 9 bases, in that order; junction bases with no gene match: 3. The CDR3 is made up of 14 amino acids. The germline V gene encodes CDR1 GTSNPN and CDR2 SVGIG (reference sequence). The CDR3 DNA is TGTGCCTGGAGTGAGGGACAGGGGCTTTCACCCCTCCACTTT. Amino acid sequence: CAWSEGQGLSPLHF.

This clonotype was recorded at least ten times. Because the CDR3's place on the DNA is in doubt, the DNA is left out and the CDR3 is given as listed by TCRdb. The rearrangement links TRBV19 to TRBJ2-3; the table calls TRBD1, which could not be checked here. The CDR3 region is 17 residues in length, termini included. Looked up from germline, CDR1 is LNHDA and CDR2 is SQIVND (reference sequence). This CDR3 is CASSILAGHTSTDTQYF.

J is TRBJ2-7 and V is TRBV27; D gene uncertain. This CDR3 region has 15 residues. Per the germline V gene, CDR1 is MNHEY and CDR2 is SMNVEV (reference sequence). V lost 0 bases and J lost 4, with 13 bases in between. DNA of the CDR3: TGTGCCAGCAGTTTATCAGTAGAGCCCCAATACGAGCAGTACTTC. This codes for CASSLSVEPQYEQYF.

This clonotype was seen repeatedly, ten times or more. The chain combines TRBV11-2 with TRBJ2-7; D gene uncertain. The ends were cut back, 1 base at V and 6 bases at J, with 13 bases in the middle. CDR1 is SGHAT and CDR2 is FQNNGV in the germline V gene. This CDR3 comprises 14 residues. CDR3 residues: CASSLAGSFTEQYF. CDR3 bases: TGTGCCAGCAGCTTAGCCGGATCGTTCACCGAGCAGTACTTC.

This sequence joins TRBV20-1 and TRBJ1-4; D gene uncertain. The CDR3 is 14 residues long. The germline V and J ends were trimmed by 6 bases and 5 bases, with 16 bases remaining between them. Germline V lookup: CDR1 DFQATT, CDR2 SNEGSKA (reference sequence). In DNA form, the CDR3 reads TGCAGTGCCTTGGACCCTTTGGTAAATGAAAAACTGTTTTTT. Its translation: CSALDPLVNEKLFF.

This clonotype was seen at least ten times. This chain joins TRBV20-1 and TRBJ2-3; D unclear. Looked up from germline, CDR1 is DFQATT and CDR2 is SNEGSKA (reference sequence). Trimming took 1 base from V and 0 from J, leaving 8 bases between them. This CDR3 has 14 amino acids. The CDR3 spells CSARGLASTDTQYF. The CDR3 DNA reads TGCAGTGCTAGAGGGCTGGCTAGCACAGATACGCAGTATTTT.

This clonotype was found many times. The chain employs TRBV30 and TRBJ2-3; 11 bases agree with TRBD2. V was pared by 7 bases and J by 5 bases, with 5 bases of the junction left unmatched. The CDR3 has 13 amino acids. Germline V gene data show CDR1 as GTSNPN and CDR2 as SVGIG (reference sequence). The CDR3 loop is CALAGGPLDTQYF. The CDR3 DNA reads TGTGCCTTAGCGGGAGGGCCGTTAGATACGCAGTATTTT.

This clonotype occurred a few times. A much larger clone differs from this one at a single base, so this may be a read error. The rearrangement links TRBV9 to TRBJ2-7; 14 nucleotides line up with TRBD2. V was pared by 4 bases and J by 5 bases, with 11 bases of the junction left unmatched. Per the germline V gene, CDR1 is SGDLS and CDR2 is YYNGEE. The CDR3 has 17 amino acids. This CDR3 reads CASSPTTGLAGDDEQYF. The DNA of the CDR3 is TGTGCCAGCAGCCCTACTACGGGACTAGCGGGAGACGACGAGCAGTACTTC. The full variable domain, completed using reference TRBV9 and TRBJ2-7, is DSGVTQTPKHLITATGQRVTLRCSPRSGDLSVYWYQQSLDQGLQFLIQYYNGEERAKGNILERFSAQQFPDLHSELNLSSLELGDSALYFCASSPTTGLAGDDEQYFGPGTRLTVT.

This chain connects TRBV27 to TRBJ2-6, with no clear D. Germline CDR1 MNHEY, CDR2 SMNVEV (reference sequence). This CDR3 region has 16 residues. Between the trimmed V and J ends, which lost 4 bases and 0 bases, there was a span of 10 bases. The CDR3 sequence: CASSSLGPSGANVLTF. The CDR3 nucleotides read TGTGCCAGCAGTTCCTTAGGGCCCTCTGGGGCCAACGTCCTGACTTTC.

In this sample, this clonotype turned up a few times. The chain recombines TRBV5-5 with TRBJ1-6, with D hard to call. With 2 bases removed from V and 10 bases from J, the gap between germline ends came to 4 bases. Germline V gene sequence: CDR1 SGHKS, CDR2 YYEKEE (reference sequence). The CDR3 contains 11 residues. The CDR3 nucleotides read TGTGCCAGCAGCTTCGGGTCACCCCTCCACTTT. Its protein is CASSFGSPLHF. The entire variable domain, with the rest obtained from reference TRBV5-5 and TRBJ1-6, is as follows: DAGVTQSPTHLIKTRGQQVTLRCSPISGHKSVSWYQQVLGQGPQFIFQYYEKEERGRGNFPDRFSARQFPNYSSELNVNALLLGDSALYLCASSFGSPLHFGNGTRLTVT.